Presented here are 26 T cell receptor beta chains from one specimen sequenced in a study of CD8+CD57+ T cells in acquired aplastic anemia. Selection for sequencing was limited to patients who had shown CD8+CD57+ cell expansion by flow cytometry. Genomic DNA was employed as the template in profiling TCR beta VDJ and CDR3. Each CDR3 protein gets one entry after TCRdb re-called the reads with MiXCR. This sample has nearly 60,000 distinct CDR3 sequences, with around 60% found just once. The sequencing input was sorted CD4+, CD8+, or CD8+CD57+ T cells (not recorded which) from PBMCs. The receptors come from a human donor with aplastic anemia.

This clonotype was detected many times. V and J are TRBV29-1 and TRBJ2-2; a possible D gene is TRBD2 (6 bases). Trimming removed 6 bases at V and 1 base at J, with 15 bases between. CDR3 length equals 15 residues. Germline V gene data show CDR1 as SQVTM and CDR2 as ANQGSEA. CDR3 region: CSVTISGENTGELFF. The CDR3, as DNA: TGCAGCGTGACGATATCGGGGGAGAACACCGGGGAGCTGTTTTTT.

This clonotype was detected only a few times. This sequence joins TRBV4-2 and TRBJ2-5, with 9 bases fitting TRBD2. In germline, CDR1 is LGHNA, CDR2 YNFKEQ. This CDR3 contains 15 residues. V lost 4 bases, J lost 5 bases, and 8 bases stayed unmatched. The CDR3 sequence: CASSPSRSGRETQYF. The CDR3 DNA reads TGTGCCAGCAGCCCCTCGCGGAGCGGGAGGGAGACCCAGTACTTC.

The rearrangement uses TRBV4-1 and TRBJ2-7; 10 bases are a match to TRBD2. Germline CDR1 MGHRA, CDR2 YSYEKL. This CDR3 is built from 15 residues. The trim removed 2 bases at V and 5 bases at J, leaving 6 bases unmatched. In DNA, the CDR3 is TGCGCCAGCAGCCAATATCTAGCGGGGGACGACGAGCAGTACGTC. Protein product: CASSQYLAGDDEQYV.

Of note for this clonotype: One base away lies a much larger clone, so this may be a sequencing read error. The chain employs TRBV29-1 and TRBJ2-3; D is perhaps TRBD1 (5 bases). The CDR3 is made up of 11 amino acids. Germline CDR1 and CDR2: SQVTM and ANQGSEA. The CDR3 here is CSVRATGTQYF. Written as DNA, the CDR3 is TGCAGCGTTCGGGCCACAGGTACGCAGTATTTT.

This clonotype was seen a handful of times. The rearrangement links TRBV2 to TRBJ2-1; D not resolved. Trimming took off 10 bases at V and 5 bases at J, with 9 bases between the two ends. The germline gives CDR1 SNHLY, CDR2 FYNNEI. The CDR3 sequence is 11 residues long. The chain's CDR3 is CATPRDNEQFF. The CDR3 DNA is TGTGCCACCCCTCGAGACAATGAGCAGTTCTTC.

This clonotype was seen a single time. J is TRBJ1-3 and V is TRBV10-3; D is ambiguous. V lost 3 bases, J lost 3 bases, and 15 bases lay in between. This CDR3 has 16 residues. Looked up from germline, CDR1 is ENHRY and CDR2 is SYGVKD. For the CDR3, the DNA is TGTGCCATCAGTGACACATACATCGGACTTGGAAACACCATATATTTT. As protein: CAISDTYIGLGNTIYF.

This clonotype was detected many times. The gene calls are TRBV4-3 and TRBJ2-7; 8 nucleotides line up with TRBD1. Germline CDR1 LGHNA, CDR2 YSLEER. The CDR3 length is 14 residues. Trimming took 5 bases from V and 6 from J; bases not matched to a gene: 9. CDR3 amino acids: CASSFRTGSGEQYF. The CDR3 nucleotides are TGCGCCAGCAGCTTCCGGACAGGGTCTGGCGAGCAGTACTTC.

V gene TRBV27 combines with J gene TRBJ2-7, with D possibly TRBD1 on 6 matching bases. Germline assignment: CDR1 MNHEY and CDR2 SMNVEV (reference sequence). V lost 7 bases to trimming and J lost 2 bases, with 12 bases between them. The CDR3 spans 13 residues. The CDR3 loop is CASKGTRTYEQYF. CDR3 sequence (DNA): TGTGCCAGCAAGGGGACACGGACCTACGAGCAGTACTTC.

Here the CDR3 reads CASTNRDEETQYF. The CDR3, as DNA: TGTGCCAGCACGAACAGGGACGAAGAGACCCAGTACTTC. The V and J genes are TRBV2 and TRBJ2-5, with a possible D match to TRBD1 (6 bases). CDR1 is SNHLY, CDR2 FYNNEI, per germline. V was cut by 7 bases and J by 3 bases, with 12 bases left in between. CDR3 length: 13 amino acids.

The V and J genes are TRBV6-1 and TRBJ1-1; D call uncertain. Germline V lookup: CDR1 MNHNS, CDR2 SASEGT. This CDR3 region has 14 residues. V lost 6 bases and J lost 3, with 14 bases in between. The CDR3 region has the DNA TGTGCCAGCAGCAGTTCTGGAAGGGACACTGAAGCTTTCTTT. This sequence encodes CASSSSGRDTEAFF.

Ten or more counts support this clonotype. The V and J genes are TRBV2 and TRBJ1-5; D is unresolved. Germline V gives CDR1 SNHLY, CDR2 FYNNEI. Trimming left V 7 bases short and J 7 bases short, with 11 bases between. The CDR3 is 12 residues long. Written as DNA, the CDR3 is TGTGCCAGCACCGATGAAGGACAGCCCCAGCATTTT. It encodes CASTDEGQPQHF.

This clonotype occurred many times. The DNA for the CDR3 is TGTGCCAGCAGCCAAGATATGTGGCGGGGTTTTGGCAATGAGCAGTTCTTC. Translated: CASSQDMWRGFGNEQFF. J is TRBJ2-1 and V is TRBV14; tentative D call: TRBD2 (6 bases). Germline V gene lookup returns CDR1 SGHDN and CDR2 FVKESK. V dropped 0 bases and J dropped 6 bases, with 18 bases sitting between them. The CDR3 loop spans 17 amino acids.

As DNA, the CDR3 is TGTGCCATCAGCCAACAGGGCTTCCACGAGCAGTACTTC. As protein: CAISQQGFHEQYF. V usage is TRBV10-3 and J usage is TRBJ2-7; D possibly corresponds to TRBD1 (6 bases). The germline V and J ends were trimmed by 6 bases and 5 bases, with 14 bases remaining between them. This CDR3 is built from 13 residues. Germline CDR1 and CDR2: ENHRY and SYGVKD.

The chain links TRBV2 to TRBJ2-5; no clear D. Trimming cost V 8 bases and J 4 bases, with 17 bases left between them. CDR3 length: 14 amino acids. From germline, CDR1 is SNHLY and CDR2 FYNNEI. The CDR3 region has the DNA TGTGCCAGCGGAGAAGGTCCGAATGGAGAGACCCAGTACTTC. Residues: CASGEGPNGETQYF.

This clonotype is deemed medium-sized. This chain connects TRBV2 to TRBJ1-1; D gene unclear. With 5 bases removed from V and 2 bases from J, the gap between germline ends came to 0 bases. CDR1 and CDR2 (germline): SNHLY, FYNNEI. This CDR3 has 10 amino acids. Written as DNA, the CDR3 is TGTGCCAGCAGTAACACTGAAGCTTTCTTT. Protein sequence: CASSNTEAFF.

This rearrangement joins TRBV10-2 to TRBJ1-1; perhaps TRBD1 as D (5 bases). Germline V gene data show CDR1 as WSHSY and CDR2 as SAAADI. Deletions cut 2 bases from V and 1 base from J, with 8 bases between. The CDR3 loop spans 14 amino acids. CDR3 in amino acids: CASSELQGNTEAFF. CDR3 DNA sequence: TGCGCCAGCAGTGAGCTCCAGGGGAACACTGAAGCTTTCTTT.

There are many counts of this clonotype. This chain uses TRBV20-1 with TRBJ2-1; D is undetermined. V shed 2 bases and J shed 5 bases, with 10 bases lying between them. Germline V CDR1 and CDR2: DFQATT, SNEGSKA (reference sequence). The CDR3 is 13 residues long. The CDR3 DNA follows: TGCAGTGCTAGATCCGGGCTGGACAATGAGCAGTTCTTC. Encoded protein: CSARSGLDNEQFF.

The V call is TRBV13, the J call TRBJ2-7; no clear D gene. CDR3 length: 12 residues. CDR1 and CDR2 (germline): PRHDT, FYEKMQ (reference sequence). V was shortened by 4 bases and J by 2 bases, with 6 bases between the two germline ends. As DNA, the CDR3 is TGTGCCAGCAGCTCGAAGGCCTACGAGCAGTACTTC. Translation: CASSSKAYEQYF.

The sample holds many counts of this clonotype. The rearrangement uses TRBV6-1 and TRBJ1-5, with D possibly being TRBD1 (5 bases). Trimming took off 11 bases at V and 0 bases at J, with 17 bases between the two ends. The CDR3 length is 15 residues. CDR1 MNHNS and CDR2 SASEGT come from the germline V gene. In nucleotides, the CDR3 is TGTGCCTGCGAAAGAGGGGTCGGTAGCAATCAGCCCCAGCATTTT. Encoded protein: CACERGVGSNQPQHF.

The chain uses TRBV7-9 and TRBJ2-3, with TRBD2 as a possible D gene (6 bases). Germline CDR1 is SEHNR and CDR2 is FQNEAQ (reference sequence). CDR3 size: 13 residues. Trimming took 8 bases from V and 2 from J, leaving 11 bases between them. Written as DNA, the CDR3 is TGTGCCAGCTTAGCGGAACTCACAGATACGCAGTATTTT. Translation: CASLAELTDTQYF.

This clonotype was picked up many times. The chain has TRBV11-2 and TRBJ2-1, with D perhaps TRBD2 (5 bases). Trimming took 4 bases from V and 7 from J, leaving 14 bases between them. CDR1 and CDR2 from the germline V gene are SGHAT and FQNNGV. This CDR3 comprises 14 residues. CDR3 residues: CASSSVRGVNEQFF. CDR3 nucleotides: TGTGCCAGCAGCTCCGTCCGGGGAGTGAATGAGCAGTTCTTC.

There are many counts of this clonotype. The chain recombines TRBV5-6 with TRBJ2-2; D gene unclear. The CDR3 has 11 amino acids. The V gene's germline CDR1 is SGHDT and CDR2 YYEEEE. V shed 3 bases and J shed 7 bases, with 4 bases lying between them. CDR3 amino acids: CASSSGGELFF. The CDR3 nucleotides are TGTGCCAGCAGCTCGGGCGGGGAGCTGTTTTTT.

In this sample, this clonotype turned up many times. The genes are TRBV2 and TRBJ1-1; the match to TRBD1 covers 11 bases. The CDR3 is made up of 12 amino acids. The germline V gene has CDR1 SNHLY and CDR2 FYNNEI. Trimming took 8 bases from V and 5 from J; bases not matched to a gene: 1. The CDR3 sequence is CASGQGATEAFF. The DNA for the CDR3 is TGTGCCAGCGGACAGGGGGCTACTGAAGCTTTCTTT.

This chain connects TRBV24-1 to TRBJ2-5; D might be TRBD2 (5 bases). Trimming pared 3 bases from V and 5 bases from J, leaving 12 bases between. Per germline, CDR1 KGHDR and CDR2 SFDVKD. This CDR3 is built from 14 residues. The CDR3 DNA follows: TGTGCCACCAGTGATGGGTTGAGGGCTGAGACCCAGTACTTC. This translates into CATSDGLRAETQYF.

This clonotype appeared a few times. DNA for the CDR3: TGTGCCATCAGTGAGTCCATGACAGAAACTGAAGCTTTCTTT. This encodes CAISESMTETEAFF. The V and J genes are TRBV10-3 and TRBJ1-1, with D possibly being TRBD1 (5 bases). This CDR3 is 14 amino acids long. V shed 0 bases and J shed 5 bases, with 10 bases lying between them. CDR1 and CDR2 from the germline V gene are ENHRY and SYGVKD.

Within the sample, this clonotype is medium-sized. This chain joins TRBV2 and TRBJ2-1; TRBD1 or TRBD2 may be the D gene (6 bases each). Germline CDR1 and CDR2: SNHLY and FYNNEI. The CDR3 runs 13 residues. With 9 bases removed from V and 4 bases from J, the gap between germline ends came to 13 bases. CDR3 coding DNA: TGTGCCAGTCAAGGGGGGTCTTACAATGAGCAGTTCTTC. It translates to CASQGGSYNEQFF.